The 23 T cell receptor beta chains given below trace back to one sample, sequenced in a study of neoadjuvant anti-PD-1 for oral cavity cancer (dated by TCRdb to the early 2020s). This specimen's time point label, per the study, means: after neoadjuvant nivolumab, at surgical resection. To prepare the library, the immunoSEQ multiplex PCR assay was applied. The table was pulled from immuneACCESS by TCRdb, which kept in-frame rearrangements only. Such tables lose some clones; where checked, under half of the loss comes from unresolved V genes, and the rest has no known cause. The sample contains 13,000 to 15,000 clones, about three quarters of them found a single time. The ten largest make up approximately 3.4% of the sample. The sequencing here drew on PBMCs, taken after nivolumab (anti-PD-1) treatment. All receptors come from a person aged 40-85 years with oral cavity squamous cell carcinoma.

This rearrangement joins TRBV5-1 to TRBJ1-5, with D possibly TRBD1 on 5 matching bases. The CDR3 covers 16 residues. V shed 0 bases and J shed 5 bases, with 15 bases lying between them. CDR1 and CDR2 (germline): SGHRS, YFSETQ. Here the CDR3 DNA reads TGCGCCAGCAGCTTGGTCGGGGCTTTGAGCGATCAGCCCCAGCATTTT. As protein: CASSLVGALSDQPQHF.

DNA of the CDR3: TGTGCCACCACCCGGGACCAAACGGGGTCCTACGAGCAGTACTTC. Amino acids: CATTRDQTGSYEQYF. This chain links TRBV10-3 with TRBJ2-7; D tentatively fits TRBD1 or TRBD2 (5 bases each). Trimming removed 10 bases from V and 1 base from J, with 20 bases in between. Germline V gene data show CDR1 as ENHRY and CDR2 as SYGVKD. The CDR3 consists of 15 residues.

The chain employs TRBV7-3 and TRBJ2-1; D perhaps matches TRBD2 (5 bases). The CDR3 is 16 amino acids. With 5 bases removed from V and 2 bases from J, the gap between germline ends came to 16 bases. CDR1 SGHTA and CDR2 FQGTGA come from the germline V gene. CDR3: CASSRHEGLAYNEQFF. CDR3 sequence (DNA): TGTGCCAGCAGCCGACATGAGGGCCTAGCCTACAATGAGCAGTTCTTC.

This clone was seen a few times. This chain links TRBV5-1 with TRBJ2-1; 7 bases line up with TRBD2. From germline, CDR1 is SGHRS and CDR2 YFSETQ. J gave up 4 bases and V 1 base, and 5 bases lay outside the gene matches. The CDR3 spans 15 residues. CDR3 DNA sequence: TGCGCCAGCAGCTTGTCCCCAGCGGGGTACAATGAGCAGTTCTTC. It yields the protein CASSLSPAGYNEQFF.

CDR3 in amino acids: CASSPMYGVEKLFF. The CDR3, as DNA: TGTGCCAGCAGCCCGATGTACGGGGTGGAAAAACTGTTTTTT. This rearrangement joins TRBV6-5 to TRBJ1-4; the D is unclear. Deletions cut 6 bases from V and 8 bases from J, with 16 bases between. The CDR3 contains 14 residues. Per the germline V gene, CDR1 is MNHEY and CDR2 is SVGAGI.

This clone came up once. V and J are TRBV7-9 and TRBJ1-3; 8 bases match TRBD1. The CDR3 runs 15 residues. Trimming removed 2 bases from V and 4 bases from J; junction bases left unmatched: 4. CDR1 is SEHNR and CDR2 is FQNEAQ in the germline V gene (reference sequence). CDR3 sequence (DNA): TGTGCCAGCAGCTTACAGGGGGCGCTCGGAAACACCATATATTTT. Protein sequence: CASSLQGALGNTIYF.

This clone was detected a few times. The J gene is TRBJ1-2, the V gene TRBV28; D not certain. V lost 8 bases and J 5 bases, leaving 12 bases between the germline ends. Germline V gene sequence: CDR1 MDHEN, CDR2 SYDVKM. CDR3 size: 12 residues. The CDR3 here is CASAAAGYGYTF. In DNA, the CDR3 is TGTGCCAGCGCCGCCGCTGGGTATGGCTACACCTTC.

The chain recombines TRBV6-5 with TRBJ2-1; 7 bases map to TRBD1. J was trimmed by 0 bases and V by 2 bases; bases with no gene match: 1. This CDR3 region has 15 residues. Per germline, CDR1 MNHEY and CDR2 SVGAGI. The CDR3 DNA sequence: TGTGCCAGCAGTTACCGGGACAGCTCCTACAATGAGCAGTTCTTC. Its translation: CASSYRDSSYNEQFF.

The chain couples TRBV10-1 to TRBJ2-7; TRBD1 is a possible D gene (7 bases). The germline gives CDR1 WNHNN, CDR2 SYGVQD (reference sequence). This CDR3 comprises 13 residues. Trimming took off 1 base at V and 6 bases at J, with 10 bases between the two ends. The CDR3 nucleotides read TGCGCCAGCAGTGAGTTCCAGGGGGGCGAGCAGTACTTC. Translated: CASSEFQGGEQYF.

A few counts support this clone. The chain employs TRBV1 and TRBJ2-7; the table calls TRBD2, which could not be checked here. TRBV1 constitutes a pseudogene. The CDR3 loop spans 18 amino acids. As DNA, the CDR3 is TGCACCAGCAGCCGAATACACCCCCGCGTGACTAGATCCTACGAGCAGTACTTC. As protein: CTSSRIHPRVTRSYEQYF.

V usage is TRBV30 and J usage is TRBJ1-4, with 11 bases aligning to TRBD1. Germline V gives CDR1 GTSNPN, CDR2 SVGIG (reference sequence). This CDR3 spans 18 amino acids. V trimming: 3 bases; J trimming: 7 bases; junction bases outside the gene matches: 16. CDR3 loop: CAWSRKGQGVQIGEKLFF. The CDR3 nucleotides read TGTGCCTGGAGCAGAAAGGGACAGGGGGTTCAAATTGGTGAAAAACTGTTTTTT.

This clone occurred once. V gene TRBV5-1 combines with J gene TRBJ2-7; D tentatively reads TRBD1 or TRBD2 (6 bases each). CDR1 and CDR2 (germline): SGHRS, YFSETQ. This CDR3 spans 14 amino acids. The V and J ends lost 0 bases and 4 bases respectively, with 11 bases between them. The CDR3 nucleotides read TGCGCCAGCAGCTTGGAAGGGGGAGGATACGAGCAGTACTTC. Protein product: CASSLEGGGYEQYF.

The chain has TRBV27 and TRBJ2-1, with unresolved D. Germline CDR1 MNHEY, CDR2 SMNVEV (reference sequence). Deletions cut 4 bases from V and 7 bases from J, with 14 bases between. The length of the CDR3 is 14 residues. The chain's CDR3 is CASSSPIAQNEQFF. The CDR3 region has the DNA TGTGCCAGCAGTTCCCCTATTGCGCAAAATGAGCAGTTCTTC.

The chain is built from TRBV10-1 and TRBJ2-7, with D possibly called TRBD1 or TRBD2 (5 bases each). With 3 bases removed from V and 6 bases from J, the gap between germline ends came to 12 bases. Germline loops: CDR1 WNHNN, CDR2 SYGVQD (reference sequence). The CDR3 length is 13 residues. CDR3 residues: CASSEGTALEQYF. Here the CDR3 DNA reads TGCGCCAGCAGTGAAGGGACCGCTCTCGAGCAGTACTTC.

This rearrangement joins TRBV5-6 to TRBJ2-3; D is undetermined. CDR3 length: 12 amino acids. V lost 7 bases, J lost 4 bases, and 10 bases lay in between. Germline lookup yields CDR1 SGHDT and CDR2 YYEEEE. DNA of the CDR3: TGTGCCAGCGAGGCAGTCGCAGATACGCAGTATTTT. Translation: CASEAVADTQYF. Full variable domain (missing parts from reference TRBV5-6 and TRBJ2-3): DAGVTQSPTHLIKTRGQQVTLRCSPKSGHDTVSWYQQALGQGPQFIFQYYEEEERQRGNFPDRFSGHQFPNYSSELNVNALLLGDSALYLCASEAVADTQYFGPGTRLTVL.

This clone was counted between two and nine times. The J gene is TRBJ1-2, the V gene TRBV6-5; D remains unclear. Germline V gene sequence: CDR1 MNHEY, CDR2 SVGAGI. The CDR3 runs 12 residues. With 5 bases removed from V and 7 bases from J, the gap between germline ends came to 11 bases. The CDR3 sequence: CASSTPAAGYTF. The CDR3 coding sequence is TGTGCCAGCAGTACGCCTGCGGCTGGCTACACCTTC.

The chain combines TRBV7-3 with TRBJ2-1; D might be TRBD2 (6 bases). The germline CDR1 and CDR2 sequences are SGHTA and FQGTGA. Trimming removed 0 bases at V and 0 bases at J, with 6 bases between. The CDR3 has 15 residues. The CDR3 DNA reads TGTGCCAGCAGCTTAACCGGGAGCTCCTACAATGAGCAGTTCTTC. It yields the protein CASSLTGSSYNEQFF. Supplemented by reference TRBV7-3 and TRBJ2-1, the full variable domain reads GAGVSQTPSNKVTEKGKYVELRCDPISGHTALYWYRQSLGQGPEFLIYFQGTGAADDSGLPNDRFFAVRPEGSVSTLKIQRTERGDSAVYLCASSLTGSSYNEQFFGPGTRLTVL.

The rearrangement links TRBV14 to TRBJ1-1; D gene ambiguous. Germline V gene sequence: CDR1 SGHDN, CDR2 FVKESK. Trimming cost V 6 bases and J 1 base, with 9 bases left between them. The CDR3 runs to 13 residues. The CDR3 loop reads CASRRTANTEAFF. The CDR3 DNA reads TGTGCCAGCAGAAGAACAGCGAACACTGAAGCTTTCTTT.

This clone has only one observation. The CDR3, as DNA: TGTGCCAGCGGGGGAGTAGCGGTTAGCACAGATACGCAGTATTTT. Protein product: CASGGVAVSTDTQYF. The chain employs TRBV2 and TRBJ2-3; weak D call: TRBD2 (6 bases). V was clipped by 8 bases and J by 0 bases, with 15 bases between them. From germline, CDR1 is SNHLY and CDR2 FYNNEI. The CDR3 spans 15 residues.

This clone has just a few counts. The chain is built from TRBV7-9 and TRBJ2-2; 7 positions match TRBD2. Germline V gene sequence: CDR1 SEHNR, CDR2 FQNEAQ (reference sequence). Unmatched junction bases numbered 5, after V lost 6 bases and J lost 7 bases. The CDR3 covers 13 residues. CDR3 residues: CASSFGTIGELFF. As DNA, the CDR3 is TGTGCCAGCAGTTTCGGGACTATCGGGGAGCTGTTTTTT. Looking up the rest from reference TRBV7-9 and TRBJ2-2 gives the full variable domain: DTGVSQNPRHKITKRGQNVTFRCDPISEHNRLYWYRQTLGQGPEFLTYFQNEAQLEKSRLLSDRFSAERPKGSFSTLEIQRTEQGDSAMYLCASSFGTIGELFFGEGSRLTVL.

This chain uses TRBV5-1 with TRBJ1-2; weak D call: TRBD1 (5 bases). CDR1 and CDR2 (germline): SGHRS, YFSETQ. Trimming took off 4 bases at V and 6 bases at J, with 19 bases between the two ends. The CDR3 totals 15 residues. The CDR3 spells CASSPVGVRMDGYTF. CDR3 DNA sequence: TGCGCCAGCAGCCCGGTAGGGGTTCGTATGGATGGCTACACCTTC.

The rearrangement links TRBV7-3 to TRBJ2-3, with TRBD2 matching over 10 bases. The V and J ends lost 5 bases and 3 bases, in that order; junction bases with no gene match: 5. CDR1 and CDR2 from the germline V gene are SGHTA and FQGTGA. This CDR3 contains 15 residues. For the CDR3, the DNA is TGTGCCAGCAGCCCGGGGACTAGCGCAACAGATACGCAGTATTTT. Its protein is CASSPGTSATDTQYF.

CDR3: CASSESLTGSQPQHF. DNA for the CDR3: TGCGCCAGCAGTGAGTCCTTGACAGGGAGTCAGCCCCAGCATTTT. The chain recombines TRBV10-2 with TRBJ1-5; 7 bases are a match to TRBD1. Germline values: CDR1 WSHSY, CDR2 SAAADI. V trimming: 0 bases; J trimming: 6 bases; junction bases outside the gene matches: 5. The CDR3 contains 15 residues.